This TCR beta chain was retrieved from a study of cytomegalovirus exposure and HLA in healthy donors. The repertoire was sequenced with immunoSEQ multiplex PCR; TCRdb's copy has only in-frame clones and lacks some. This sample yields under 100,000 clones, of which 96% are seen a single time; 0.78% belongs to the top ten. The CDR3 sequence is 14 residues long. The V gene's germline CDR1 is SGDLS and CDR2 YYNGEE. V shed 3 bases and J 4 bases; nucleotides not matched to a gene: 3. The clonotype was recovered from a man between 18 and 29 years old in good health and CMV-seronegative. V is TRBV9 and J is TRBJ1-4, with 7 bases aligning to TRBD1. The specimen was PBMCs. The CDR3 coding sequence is TGTGCCAGCAGCGGAGGGACAGTTAATGAAAAACTGTTTTTT. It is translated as CASSGGTVNEKLFF. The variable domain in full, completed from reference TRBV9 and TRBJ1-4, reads DSGVTQTPKHLITATGQRVTLRCSPRSGDLSVYWYQQSLDQGLQFLIQYYNGEERAKGNILERFSAQQFPDLHSELNLSSLELGDSALYFCASSGGTVNEKLFFGSGTQLSVL.